These 16 T cell receptor beta chains originate from one sample sequenced in a study of identifying expanded T cells in peripheral blood. TCRdb's copy holds only in-frame clones and misses some; the assay was immunoSEQ multiplex PCR. The repertoire consists of approximately 100,000 clones, with around nine tenths occurring once and the leading ten covering about a sixth. Source material: blood. The receptors here all came from a person aged 18 to 75 in good health.

This rearrangement joins TRBV7-6 to TRBJ2-1, with a tentative D call TRBD2 (6 bases). The CDR3 is 13 residues long. CDR1 SGHVS and CDR2 FNYEAQ come from the germline V gene. V was pared by 3 bases and J by 8 bases, with 11 bases between. The CDR3: CASSFMEGDEQFF. CDR3 coding DNA: TGTGCCAGCAGCTTCATGGAGGGAGATGAGCAGTTCTTC.

The chain uses TRBV5-1 and TRBJ2-5, with a weak D call TRBD2 (6 bases). Trimming left V 4 bases short and J 7 bases short, with 23 bases between. CDR3 size: 16 residues. The germline V gene has CDR1 SGHRS and CDR2 YFSETQ. The CDR3 protein is CASSPNPQGLAATQYF. The DNA for the CDR3 is TGCGCCAGCAGCCCCAACCCCCAGGGACTGGCGGCGACCCAGTACTTC.

In this sample, this clone turned up a few times. This chain uses TRBV6-1 with TRBJ2-5; D possibly matches TRBD1 or TRBD2 (5 bases each). The CDR3 is made up of 14 amino acids. Per the germline V gene, CDR1 is MNHNS and CDR2 is SASEGT. V shed 6 bases and J shed 2 bases, with 13 bases lying between them. The CDR3 DNA reads TGTGCCAGCAGAGCTATGTGGGGGCAAGAGACCCAGTACTTC. This sequence encodes CASRAMWGQETQYF.

In its sample, this clone was seen a few times. The V and J genes are TRBV2 and TRBJ1-6; D unclear. Germline-derived CDR1 and CDR2 are SNHLY and FYNNEI. There are 12 residues in the CDR3. With 8 bases removed from V and 4 bases from J, the gap between germline ends came to 6 bases. In DNA form, the CDR3 reads TGTGCCAGCGGACTATATAATTCACCCCTCCACTTT. Encoded protein: CASGLYNSPLHF.

The rearrangement joins TRBV29-1 to TRBJ1-3; D remains ambiguous. V was cut by 6 bases and J by 0 bases, with 15 bases left in between. The CDR3 has 15 residues. The V gene's germline CDR1 is SQVTM and CDR2 ANQGSEA. The CDR3 loop reads CSVLLDEISGNTIYF. The CDR3 nucleotides are TGCAGCGTGCTACTGGACGAAATCTCTGGAAACACCATATATTTT.

The gene calls are TRBV7-2 and TRBJ1-5; TRBD1 is a possible D gene (6 bases). Germline loops: CDR1 SGHTA, CDR2 FQGNSA. Trimming took off 2 bases at V and 5 bases at J, with 13 bases between the two ends. The CDR3 has 15 residues. CDR3 DNA: TGTGCCAGCAGCTTAATTTGGGGGGCAGATCAGCCCCAGCATTTT. This sequence encodes CASSLIWGADQPQHF.

This sequence joins TRBV28 and TRBJ1-2; possibly TRBD1 for D (5 bases). Germline V lookup: CDR1 MDHEN, CDR2 SYDVKM. The CDR3 covers 12 residues. V shed 2 bases and J shed 9 bases, with 10 bases lying between them. CDR3 in amino acids: CASSLTEGRYTF. In nucleotides, the CDR3 is TGTGCCAGCAGTTTAACGGAGGGACGCTACACCTTC.

This chain joins TRBV27 and TRBJ2-1, with D perhaps matching TRBD1 (5 bases). This CDR3 has 17 amino acids. Germline lookup yields CDR1 MNHEY and CDR2 SMNVEV (reference sequence). Trimming took off 7 bases at V and 0 bases at J, with 19 bases between the two ends. The CDR3 DNA sequence: TGTGCCAGCACCCCCGGTTGGGGCCTGAGCTCCTACAATGAGCAGTTCTTC. Translated: CASTPGWGLSSYNEQFF.

The J gene is TRBJ2-3, the V gene TRBV18; D remains unclear. The germline CDR1 and CDR2 sequences are KGHSH and LQKENI. This CDR3 is 14 amino acids long. Trimming removed 4 bases at V and 4 bases at J, with 12 bases between. CDR3 sequence: CASSRSESADTQYF. The CDR3 DNA reads as TGTGCCAGCTCACGGAGCGAATCTGCAGATACGCAGTATTTT.

The CDR3 DNA reads TGCGCCAGCAGTGACAGGGGGGGTATTAACACTGAAGCTTTCTTT. It encodes CASSDRGGINTEAFF. V usage is TRBV4-3 and J usage is TRBJ1-1; 9 bases map to TRBD1. Trimming took 6 bases from V and 2 from J; bases not matched to a gene: 7. The CDR3 totals 15 residues. Germline CDR1 and CDR2: LGHNA and YSLEER.

V is TRBV6-6 and J is TRBJ2-7, with TRBD1 matching 9 bases. Germline CDR1 is MNHNY and CDR2 is SVGAGI (reference sequence). Trimming at V came to 0 bases and at J to 4 bases, leaving 4 bases not matched to a gene. The CDR3 runs to 15 residues. The CDR3 loop is CASSYSGGQGYEQYF. The CDR3 nucleotides read TGTGCCAGCAGTTACTCGGGCGGACAGGGGTACGAGCAGTACTTC.

This clone came up once. V is TRBV19 and J is TRBJ1-1; no clear D. V was pared by 0 bases and J by 2 bases, with 10 bases between. From germline, CDR1 is LNHDA and CDR2 SQIVND (reference sequence). The CDR3 is 15 residues long. The CDR3 DNA follows: TGTGCCAGTAGTATAGACGCGACGGGTAACACTGAAGCTTTCTTT. This sequence encodes CASSIDATGNTEAFF.

As for this clone: An end of the junction does not agree with germline; a read error may underlie this. V usage is TRBV11-2 and J usage is TRBJ1-2; D possibly corresponds to TRBD1 (5 bases). The CDR3 has 13 amino acids. Germline loops: CDR1 SGHAT, CDR2 FQNNGV. CDR3 nucleotides: TGTGCCAGCAGCTCCAGGGAGACGGGCGAGCAGGATTTC. This translates into CASSSRETGEQDF. Drawing the rest from reference TRBV11-2 and TRBJ1-2, the complete variable domain is EAGVAQSPRYKIIEKRQSVAFWCNPISGHATLYWYQQILGQGPKLLIQFQNNGVVDDSQLPKDRFSAERLKGVDSTLKIQPAKLEDSAVYLCASSSRETGEQDFGSGTRLTVV.

This chain joins TRBV15 and TRBJ1-5, with D unresolved. CDR1 LNHNV and CDR2 YYDKDF come from the germline V gene (reference sequence). This CDR3 is built from 15 residues. V lost 0 bases to trimming and J lost 4 bases, with 10 bases between them. The CDR3 is CATSRDLALNQPQHF. CDR3 nucleotide sequence: TGTGCCACCAGCAGAGATCTGGCACTAAATCAGCCCCAGCATTTT. Full variable domain (outside the CDR3, taken from reference TRBV15 and TRBJ1-5): DAMVIQNPRYQVTQFGKPVTLSCSQTLNHNVMYWYQQKSSQAPKLLFHYYDKDFNNEADTPDNFQSRRPNTSFCFLDIRSPGLGDTAMYLCATSRDLALNQPQHFGDGTRLSIL.

The chain has TRBV4-1 and TRBJ1-5; D uncertain. Germline V gene lookup returns CDR1 MGHRA and CDR2 YSYEKL. Trimming removed 0 bases at V and 4 bases at J, with 10 bases between. The CDR3 has 15 amino acids. The CDR3 sequence: CASSQDITDNQPQHF. CDR3 coding DNA: TGCGCCAGCAGCCAAGATATAACCGATAATCAGCCCCAGCATTTT.

This sequence joins TRBV5-4 and TRBJ2-1; 13 bases match TRBD2. CDR3 length: 16 amino acids. Unmatched junction bases numbered 2, after V lost 2 bases and J lost 3 bases. Germline values: CDR1 SGHNT, CDR2 YYREEE (reference sequence). CDR3 sequence: CASSFRTSGGYNEQFF. The DNA for the CDR3 is TGTGCCAGCAGCTTCCGGACTAGCGGGGGCTACAATGAGCAGTTCTTC.